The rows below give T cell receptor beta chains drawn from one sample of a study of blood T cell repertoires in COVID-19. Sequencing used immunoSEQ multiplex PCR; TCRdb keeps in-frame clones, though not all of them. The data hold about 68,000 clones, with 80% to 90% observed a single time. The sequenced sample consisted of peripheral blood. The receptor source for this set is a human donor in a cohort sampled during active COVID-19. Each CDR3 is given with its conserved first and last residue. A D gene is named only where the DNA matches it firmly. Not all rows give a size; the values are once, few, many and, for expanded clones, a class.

CASSSGYTGELFF,TGTGCCAGCAGTTCAGGGTACACCGGGGAGCTGTTTTTT,.,TRBV6-6,13,TRBJ2-2,.
CASARQGGQYF,TGTGCCTCAGCGAGACAGGGAGGGCAGTACTTC,.,TRBV30,11,TRBJ2-7,.
CASSFGQGAGDEQFF,TGTGCCAGCAGCTTCGGACAGGGGGCCGGGGATGAGCAGTTCTTC,TRBD1,TRBV5-5,15,TRBJ2-1,.
CAWSPPRDSSWQFF,TGTGCCTGGAGTCCTCCTCGGGACTCCTCATGGCAGTTCTTC,.,TRBV30,14,TRBJ2-1,.
CASSDGLRNYGYTF,TGTGCCAGCAGTGACGGACTGCGAAACTATGGCTACACCTTC,.,TRBV5-4,14,TRBJ1-2,few
CASSSGTGELFF,TGTGCCAGCAGCTCGGGGACCGGGGAGCTGTTTTTT,.,TRBV7-8,12,TRBJ2-2,.
CASSSQIPTSTDTQYF,TGTGCCAGCAGTTCACAAATCCCCACAAGCACAGATACGCAGTATTTT,.,TRBV27,16,TRBJ2-3,.
CASSLSGTTDTQYF,TGTGCCAGCAGTCTTAGCGGGACCACAGATACGCAGTATTTT,TRBD2,TRBV6-2/TRBV6-3,14,TRBJ2-3,.
CASSLSAGFYEQYF,TGTGCCAGCAGTTTATCGGCAGGCTTCTACGAGCAGTACTTC,.,TRBV27,14,TRBJ2-7,.
CASSSPGQGSYGYTF,TGCGCCAGCAGCTCTCCGGGACAGGGATCCTATGGCTACACCTTC,TRBD1,TRBV5-1,15,TRBJ1-2,.
CAGTPGQGYYGYTF,TGTGCCGGAACCCCTGGACAGGGCTACTATGGCTACACCTTC,TRBD1,TRBV6-5,14,TRBJ1-2,.
CASERDTEAFF,TGTGCCAGCGAGCGGGACACTGAAGCTTTCTTT,.,TRBV7-9,11,TRBJ1-1,.